These T cell receptor beta chains were read from a single sample in a study of blood T cell repertoires in COVID-19. The method was immunoSEQ multiplex PCR; TCRdb's version includes in-frame clones alone and lacks a portion of them. The table lists roughly 190,000 clones, roughly nine tenths of them singletons. The material sequenced was peripheral blood. The source of these receptors is an older woman with COVID-19, enrolled during active disease. The CDR3 runs from the conserved cysteine through the conserved F or W. A D gene is named only where the DNA matches it firmly.

j_call,v_call,d_call,cdr3_aa,cdr3_nt
TRBJ2-5,TRBV12-5,NA,CASGLGMETQYF,TGTGCTAGTGGTTTGGGTATGGAGACCCAGTACTTC
TRBJ1-1,TRBV19,NA,CASSRGNTEAFF,TGTGCCAGCAGTCGGGGGAACACTGAAGCTTTCTTT
TRBJ2-1,TRBV5-1,TRBD2,CASSGLAGVNLGEQFF,TGCGCCAGCAGTGGTCTAGCGGGAGTAAATCTAGGTGAGCAGTTCTTC
TRBJ2-7,TRBV27,TRBD1,CASSSRDRGIYEQYF,TGTGCCAGCAGTTCCCGGGACAGGGGGATCTACGAGCAGTACTTC
TRBJ2-7,TRBV25-1,TRBD1,CASRLTGTGFYEQYF,TGTGCCAGCCGACTAACCGGGACAGGTTTCTACGAGCAGTACTTC
TRBJ2-5,TRBV5-1,TRBD2,CASSSRLAEQETQYF,TGCGCCAGCAGCTCTCGACTAGCGGAGCAAGAGACCCAGTACTTC
TRBJ1-1,TRBV5-1,NA,CASSLFGNTEAFF,TGCGCCAGCAGCTTGTTCGGGAACACTGAAGCTTTCTTT
TRBJ2-2,TRBV19,TRBD2,CASSPGLVAGELFF,TGTGCCAGTAGCCCGGGACTAGTAGCCGGGGAGCTGTTTTTT
TRBJ2-7,TRBV4-3,NA,CASSSRPTGSYEQYF,TGCGCCAGCAGCTCTCGTCCAACAGGGTCATACGAGCAGTACTTC
TRBJ2-1,TRBV7-2,NA,CASSPQGSSYNEQFF,TGTGCCAGCAGCCCTCAGGGGAGCTCCTACAATGAGCAGTTCTTC
TRBJ2-7,TRBV7-3,TRBD2,CASSLTSGGNYEQYF,TGTGCCAGCAGCTTGACTAGCGGGGGAAACTACGAGCAGTACTTC